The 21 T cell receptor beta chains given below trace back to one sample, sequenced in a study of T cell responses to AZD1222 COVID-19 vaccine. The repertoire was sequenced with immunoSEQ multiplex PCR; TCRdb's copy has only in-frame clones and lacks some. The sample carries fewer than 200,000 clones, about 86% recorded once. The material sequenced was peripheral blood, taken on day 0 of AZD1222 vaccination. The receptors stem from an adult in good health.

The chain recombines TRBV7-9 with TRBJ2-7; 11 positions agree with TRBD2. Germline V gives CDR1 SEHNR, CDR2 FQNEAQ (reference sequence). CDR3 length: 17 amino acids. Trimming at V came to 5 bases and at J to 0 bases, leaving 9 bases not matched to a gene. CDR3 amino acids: CASSPRLAGGTSYEQYF. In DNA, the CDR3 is TGTGCCAGCAGCCCCCGGCTAGCGGGGGGTACCTCCTACGAGCAGTACTTC.

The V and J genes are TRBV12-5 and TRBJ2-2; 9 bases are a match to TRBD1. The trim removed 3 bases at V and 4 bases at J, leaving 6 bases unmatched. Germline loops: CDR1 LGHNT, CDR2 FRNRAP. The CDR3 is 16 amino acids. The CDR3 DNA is TGTGCTAGTGGTTTTGTGGGACAGGGAGGCACCGGGGAGCTGTTTTTT. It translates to CASGFVGQGGTGELFF.

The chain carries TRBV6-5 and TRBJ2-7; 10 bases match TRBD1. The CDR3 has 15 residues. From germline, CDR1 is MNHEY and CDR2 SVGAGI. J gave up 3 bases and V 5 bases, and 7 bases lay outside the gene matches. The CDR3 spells CASSLTGTGVYEQYF. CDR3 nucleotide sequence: TGTGCCAGCAGTCTCACCGGGACAGGGGTCTACGAGCAGTACTTC.

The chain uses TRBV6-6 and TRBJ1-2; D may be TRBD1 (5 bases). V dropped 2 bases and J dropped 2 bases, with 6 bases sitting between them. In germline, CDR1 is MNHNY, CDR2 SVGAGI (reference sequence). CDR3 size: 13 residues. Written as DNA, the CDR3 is TGTGCCAGCAGTTACGAGGGGAACTATGGCTACACCTTC. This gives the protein CASSYEGNYGYTF.

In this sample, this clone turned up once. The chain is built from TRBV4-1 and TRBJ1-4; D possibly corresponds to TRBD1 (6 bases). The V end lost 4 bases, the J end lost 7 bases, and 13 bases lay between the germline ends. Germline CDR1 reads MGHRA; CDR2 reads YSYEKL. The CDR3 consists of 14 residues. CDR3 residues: CASSLSGQSEKLFF. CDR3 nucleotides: TGCGCCAGCAGCCTAAGCGGACAGTCTGAAAAACTGTTTTTT.

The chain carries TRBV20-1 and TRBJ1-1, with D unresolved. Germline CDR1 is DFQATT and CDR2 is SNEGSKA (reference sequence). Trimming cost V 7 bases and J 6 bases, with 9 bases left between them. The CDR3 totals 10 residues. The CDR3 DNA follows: TGCAGTGTTAAGGGCGCTGAAGCTTTCTTT. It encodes CSVKGAEAFF.

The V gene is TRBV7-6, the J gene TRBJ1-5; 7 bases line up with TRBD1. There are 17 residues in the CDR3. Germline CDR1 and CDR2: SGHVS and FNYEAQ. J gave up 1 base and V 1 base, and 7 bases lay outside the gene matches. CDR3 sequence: CASSLGPGRGSNQPQHF. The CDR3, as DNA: TGTGCCAGCAGCTTAGGCCCTGGCAGGGGGAGCAATCAGCCCCAGCATTTT. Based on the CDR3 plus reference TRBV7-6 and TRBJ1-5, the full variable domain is GAGVSQSPRYKVTKRGQDVALRCDPISGHVSLYWYRQALGQGPEFLTYFNYEAQQDKSGLPNDRFSAERPEGSISTLTIQRTEQRDSAMYRCASSLGPGRGSNQPQHFGDGTRLSIL.

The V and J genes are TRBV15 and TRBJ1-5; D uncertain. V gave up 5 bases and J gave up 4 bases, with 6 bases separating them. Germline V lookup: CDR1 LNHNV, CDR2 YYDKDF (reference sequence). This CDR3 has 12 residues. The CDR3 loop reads CATSEGNQPQHF. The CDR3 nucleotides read TGTGCCACCAGCGAAGGGAATCAGCCCCAGCATTTT. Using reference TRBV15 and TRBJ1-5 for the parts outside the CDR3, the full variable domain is DAMVIQNPRYQVTQFGKPVTLSCSQTLNHNVMYWYQQKSSQAPKLLFHYYDKDFNNEADTPDNFQSRRPNTSFCFLDIRSPGLGDTAMYLCATSEGNQPQHFGDGTRLSIL.

The CDR3 nucleotides read TGCGCCAGCAGCCAGGCCCTACTAGCGGGGGGCCCTAATGGGGAGCAGTTCTTC. Residues: CASSQALLAGGPNGEQFF. This chain links TRBV4-1 with TRBJ2-1, with 12 bases aligning to TRBD2. The CDR3 contains 18 residues. CDR1 is MGHRA and CDR2 is YSYEKL in the germline V gene. The J segment lost 10 bases and the V segment lost 3 bases, leaving 16 bases of the junction unmatched.

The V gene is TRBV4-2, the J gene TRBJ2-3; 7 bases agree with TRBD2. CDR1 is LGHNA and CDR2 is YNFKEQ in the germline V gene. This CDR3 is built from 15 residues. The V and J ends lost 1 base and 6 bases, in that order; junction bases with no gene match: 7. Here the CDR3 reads CASSQGDYSGDTQYF. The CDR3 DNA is TGTGCCAGCAGCCAAGGGGACTACTCAGGTGATACGCAGTATTTT.

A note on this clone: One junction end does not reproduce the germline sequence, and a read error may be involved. Written as DNA, the CDR3 is TGTGCTAGCAGCTTCGGGATCTACAATGAGCAGTTCTTC. Translating it yields CASSFGIYNEQFF. The rearrangement links TRBV7-7 to TRBJ2-1; TRBD2 might be the D (5 bases). Germline-derived CDR1 and CDR2 are SSHAT and FNYEAQ (reference sequence). CDR3 size: 13 residues.

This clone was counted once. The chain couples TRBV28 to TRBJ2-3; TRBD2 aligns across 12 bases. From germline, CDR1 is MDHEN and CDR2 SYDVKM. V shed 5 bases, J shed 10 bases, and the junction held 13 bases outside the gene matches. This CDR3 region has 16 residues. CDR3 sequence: CASSTRTSGAAFSQYF. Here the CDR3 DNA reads TGTGCCAGCAGTACCCGGACTAGCGGGGCGGCTTTTTCGCAGTATTTT.

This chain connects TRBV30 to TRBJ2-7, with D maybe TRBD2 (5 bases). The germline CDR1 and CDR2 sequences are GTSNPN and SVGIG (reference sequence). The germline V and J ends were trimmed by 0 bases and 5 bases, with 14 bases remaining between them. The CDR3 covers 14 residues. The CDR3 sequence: CAWSVTSAVNEQYF. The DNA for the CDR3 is TGTGCCTGGAGTGTAACTAGTGCAGTTAACGAGCAGTACTTC.

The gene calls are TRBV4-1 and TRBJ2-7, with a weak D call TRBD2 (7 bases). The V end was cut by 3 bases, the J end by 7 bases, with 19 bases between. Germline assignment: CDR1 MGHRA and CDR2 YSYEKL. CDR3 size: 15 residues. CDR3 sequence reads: CASSHLDSGIVEQYF. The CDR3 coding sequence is TGCGCCAGCAGCCACCTGGACAGCGGGATTGTGGAGCAGTACTTC.

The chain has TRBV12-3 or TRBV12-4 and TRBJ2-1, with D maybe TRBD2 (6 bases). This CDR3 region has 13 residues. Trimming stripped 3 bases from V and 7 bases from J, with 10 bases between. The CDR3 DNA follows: TGTGCCAGCAGTTTGGGAGGAATTAATGAGCAGTTCTTC. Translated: CASSLGGINEQFF.

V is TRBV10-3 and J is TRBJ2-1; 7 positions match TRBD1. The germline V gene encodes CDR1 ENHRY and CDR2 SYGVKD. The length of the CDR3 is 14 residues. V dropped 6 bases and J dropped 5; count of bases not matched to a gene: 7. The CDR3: CAISPGQTDNEQFF. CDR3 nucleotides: TGTGCCATCAGCCCGGGACAGACAGACAATGAGCAGTTCTTC.

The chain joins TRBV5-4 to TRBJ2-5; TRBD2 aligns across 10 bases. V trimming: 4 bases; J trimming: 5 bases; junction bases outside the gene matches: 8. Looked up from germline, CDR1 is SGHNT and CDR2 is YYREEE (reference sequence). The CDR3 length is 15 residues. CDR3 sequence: CASSVKREGGETQYF. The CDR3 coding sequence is TGTGCCAGCAGCGTTAAGCGGGAGGGCGGGGAGACCCAGTACTTC.

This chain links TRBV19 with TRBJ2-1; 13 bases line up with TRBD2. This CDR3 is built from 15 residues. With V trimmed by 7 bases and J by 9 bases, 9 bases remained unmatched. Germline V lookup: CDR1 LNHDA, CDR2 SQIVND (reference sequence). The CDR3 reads CASTQLAGGPGEQFF. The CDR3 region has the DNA TGTGCCAGTACTCAACTAGCGGGGGGGCCTGGTGAGCAGTTCTTC.

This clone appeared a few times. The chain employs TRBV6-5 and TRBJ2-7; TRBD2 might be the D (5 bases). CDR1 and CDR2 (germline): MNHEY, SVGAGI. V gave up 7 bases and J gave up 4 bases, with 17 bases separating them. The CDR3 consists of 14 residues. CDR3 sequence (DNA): TGTGCCAGCACTAACGAGTTCGGGGTTTACGAGCAGTACTTC. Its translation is CASTNEFGVYEQYF.

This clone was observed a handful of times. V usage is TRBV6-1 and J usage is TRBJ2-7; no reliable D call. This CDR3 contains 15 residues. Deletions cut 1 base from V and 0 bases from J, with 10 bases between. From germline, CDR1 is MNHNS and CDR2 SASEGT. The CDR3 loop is CASSEGWQVSYEQYF. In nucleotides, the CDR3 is TGTGCCAGCAGTGAAGGTTGGCAGGTCTCCTACGAGCAGTACTTC.

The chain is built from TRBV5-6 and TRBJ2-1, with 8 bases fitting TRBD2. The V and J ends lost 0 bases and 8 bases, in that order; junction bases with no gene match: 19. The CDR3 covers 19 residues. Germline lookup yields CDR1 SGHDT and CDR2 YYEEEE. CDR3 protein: CASSLAGSSGLGRVHEQFF. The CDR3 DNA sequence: TGTGCCAGCAGCTTGGCCGGGTCTAGCGGGCTAGGGCGGGTACATGAGCAGTTCTTC.